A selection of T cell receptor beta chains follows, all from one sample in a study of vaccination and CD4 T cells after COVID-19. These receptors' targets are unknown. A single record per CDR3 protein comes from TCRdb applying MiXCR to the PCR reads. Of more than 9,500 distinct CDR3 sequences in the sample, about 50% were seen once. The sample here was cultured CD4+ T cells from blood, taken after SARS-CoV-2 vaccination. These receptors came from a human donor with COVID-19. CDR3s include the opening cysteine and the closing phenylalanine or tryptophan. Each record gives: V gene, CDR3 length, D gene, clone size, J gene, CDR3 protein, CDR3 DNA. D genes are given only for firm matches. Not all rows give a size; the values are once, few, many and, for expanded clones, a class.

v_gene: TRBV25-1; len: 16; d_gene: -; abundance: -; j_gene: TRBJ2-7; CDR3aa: CASSDPGKASPYEQYF; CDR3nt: TGTGCCAGCAGTGACCCCGGAAAGGCATCCCCATACGAGCAGTACTTC
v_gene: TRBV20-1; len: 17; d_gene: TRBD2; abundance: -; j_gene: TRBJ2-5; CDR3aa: CSAISGGLVAPRETQYF; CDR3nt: TGCAGTGCTATTAGCGGGGGGTTGGTGGCCCCAAGAGAGACCCAGTACTTC
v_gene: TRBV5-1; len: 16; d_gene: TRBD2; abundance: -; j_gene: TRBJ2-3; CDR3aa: CASKKASGASTDTQYF; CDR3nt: TGCGCCAGCAAAAAGGCGAGCGGGGCTAGCACAGATACGCAGTATTTT
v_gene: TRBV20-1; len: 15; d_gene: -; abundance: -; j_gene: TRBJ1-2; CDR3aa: CSASLKQGTAYGYTF; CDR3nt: TGCAGTGCTAGTCTTAAACAGGGTACGGCTTATGGCTACACCTTC
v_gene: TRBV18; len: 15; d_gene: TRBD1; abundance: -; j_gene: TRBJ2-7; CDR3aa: CASSPPGQGGYEQYF; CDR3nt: TGTGCCAGCTCACCACCGGGACAGGGAGGATACGAGCAGTACTTC
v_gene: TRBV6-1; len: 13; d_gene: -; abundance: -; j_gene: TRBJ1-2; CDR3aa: CASRPTGGYGYTF; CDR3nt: TGTGCCAGCAGACCTACAGGTGGCTATGGCTACACCTTC
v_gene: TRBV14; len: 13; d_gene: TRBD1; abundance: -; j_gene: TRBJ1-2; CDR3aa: CASSQIQGAGYTF; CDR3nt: TGTGCCAGCAGCCAAATACAGGGGGCTGGCTACACCTTC
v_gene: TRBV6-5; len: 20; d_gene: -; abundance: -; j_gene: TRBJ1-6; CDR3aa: CASSYSTGHGRSSYNSPLHF; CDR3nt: TGTGCCAGCAGTTACTCTACGGGACACGGACGCAGCTCCTATAATTCACCCCTCCACTTT
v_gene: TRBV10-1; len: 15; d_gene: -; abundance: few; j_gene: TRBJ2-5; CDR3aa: CASRTTECVGETQYF; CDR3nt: TGCGCCAGCAGGACCACAGAGTGTGTTGGAGAGACCCAGTACTTC
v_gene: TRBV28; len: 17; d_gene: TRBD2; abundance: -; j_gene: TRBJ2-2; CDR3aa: CASSLGLAGGNTGELFF; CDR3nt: TGTGCCAGCAGTTTGGGACTAGCGGGGGGGAACACCGGGGAGCTGTTTTTT
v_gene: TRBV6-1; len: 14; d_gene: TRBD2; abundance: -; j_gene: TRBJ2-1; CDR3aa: CASVPSGAYNEQFF; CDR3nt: TGTGCCAGCGTTCCCAGCGGGGCCTACAATGAGCAGTTCTTC
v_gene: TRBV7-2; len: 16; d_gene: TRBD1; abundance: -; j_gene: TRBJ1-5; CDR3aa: CASSLEGGTGVIIQHF; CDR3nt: TGTGCCAGCAGCTTAGAGGGAGGGACAGGTGTAATCATCCAGCATTTT
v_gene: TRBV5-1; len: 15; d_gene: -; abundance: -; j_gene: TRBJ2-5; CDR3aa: CASSLRGITKETQYF; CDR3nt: TGCGCCAGCAGCTTGCGAGGGATAACCAAAGAGACCCAGTACTTC
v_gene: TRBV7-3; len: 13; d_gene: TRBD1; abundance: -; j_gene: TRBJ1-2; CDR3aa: CASSPQQGNGYTF; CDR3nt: TGTGCCAGCAGCCCACAACAGGGGAACGGCTACACCTTC
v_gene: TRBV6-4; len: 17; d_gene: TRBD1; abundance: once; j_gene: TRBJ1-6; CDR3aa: CASSASSPDRGVSPLHF; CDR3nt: TGTGCCAGCAGTGCAAGCTCCCCGGACAGGGGAGTTTCACCCCTCCACTTT
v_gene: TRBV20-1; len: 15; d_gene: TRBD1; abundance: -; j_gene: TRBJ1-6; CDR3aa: CSAQQGQSYNSPLHF; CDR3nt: TGCAGTGCACAACAGGGACAGTCCTATAATTCACCCCTCCACTTT
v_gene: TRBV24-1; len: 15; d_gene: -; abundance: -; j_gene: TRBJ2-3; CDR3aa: CATRPGDLRTDTQYF; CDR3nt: TGTGCCACCAGACCGGGGGACCTACGCACAGATACGCAGTATTTT
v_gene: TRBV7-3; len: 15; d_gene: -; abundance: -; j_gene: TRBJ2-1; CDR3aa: CASSSAGHSYNEQFF; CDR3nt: TGTGCCAGCAGCTCAGCGGGCCACTCCTACAATGAGCAGTTCTTC